This T cell receptor (beta chain) derives from a study of OX40 agonist ivuxolimab in advanced cancers. Study at large: It was ivuxolimab, an agonistic anti-OX40 (CD134) antibody, that patients were treated with. Study results and limitations: Averaging showed that CD8+ T cells had more expanded clones than CD4+ did.

Individuals having autoimmune disease history or systemic immunosuppression were not enrolled. Remarks on this clone: Its antigen is unidentified.

The length of the CDR3 is 14 residues. The V end lost 3 bases, the J end lost 2 bases, and 9 bases lay between the germline ends. Germline V CDR1 and CDR2: SNHLY, FYNNEI. TCRdb keeps only in-frame clones here, not all; method: immunoSEQ multiplex PCR. Counted here are tens of thousands of clones, around nine tenths occurring once; the ten biggest clones make up over 15%. The sequencing used CD4+ or CD8+ T cells sorted from blood, collected in a trial of the OX40 agonist ivuxolimab. The chain recombines TRBV2 with TRBJ2-3; D perhaps matches TRBD2 (5 bases). This TCR was recovered from an adult with an advanced solid tumor such as melanoma, head and neck, liver or kidney cancer. In DNA form, the CDR3 reads TGTGCCAGCAGTGAGGCGGGTCCCACAGATACGCAGTATTTT. Amino acid sequence: CASSEAGPTDTQYF.